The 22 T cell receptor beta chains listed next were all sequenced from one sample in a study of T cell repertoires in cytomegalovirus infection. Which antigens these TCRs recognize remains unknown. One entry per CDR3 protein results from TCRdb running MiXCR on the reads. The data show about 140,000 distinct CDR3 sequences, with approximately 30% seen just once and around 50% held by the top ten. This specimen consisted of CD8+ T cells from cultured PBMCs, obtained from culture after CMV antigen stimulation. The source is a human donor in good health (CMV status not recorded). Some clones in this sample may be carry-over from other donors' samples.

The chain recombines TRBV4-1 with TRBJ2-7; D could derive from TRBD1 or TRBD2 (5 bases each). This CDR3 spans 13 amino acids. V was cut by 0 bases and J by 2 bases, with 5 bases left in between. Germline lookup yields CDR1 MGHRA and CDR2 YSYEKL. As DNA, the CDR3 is TGCGCCAGCAGCCAAGAGGGGGCCTACGAGCAGTACTTC. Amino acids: CASSQEGAYEQYF.

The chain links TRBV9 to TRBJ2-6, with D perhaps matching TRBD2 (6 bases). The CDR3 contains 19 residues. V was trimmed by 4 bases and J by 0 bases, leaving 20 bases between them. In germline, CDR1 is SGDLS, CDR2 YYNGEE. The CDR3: CASSPSGGLPFSGANVLTF. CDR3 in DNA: TGTGCCAGCAGCCCTAGTGGGGGACTCCCCTTCTCTGGGGCCAACGTCCTGACTTTC.

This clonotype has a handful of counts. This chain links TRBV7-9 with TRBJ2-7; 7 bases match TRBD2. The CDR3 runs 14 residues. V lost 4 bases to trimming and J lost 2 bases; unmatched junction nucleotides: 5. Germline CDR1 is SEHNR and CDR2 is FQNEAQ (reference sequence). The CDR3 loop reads CASSSGLTPYEQYF. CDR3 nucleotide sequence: TGTGCCAGCAGCTCGGGACTAACACCCTACGAGCAGTACTTC.

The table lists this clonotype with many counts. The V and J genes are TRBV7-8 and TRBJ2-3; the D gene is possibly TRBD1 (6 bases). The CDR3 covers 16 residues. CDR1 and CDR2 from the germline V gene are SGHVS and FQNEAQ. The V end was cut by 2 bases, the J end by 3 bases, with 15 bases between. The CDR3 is CASSLWLQGETDTQYF. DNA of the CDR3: TGTGCCAGCAGCTTATGGTTACAGGGTGAGACAGATACGCAGTATTTT.

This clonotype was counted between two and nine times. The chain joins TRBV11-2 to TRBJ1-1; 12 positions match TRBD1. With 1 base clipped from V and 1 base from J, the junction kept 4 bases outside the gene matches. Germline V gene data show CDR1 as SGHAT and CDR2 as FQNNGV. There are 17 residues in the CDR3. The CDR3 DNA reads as TGTGCCAGCAGCTTAGGGGACAGGGGGCGGACGAACACTGAAGCTTTCTTT. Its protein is CASSLGDRGRTNTEAFF.

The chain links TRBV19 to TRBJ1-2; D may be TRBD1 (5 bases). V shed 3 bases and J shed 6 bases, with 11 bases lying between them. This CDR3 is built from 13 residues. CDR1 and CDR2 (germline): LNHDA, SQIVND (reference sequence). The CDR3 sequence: CASSISGNDGYTF. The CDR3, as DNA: TGTGCCAGTAGTATTTCAGGGAACGATGGCTACACCTTC. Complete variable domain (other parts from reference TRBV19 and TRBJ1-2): DGGITQSPKYLFRKEGQNVTLSCEQNLNHDAMYWYRQDPGQGLRLIYYSQIVNDFQKGDIAEGYSVSREKKESFPLTVTSAQKNPTAFYLCASSISGNDGYTFGSGTRLTVV.

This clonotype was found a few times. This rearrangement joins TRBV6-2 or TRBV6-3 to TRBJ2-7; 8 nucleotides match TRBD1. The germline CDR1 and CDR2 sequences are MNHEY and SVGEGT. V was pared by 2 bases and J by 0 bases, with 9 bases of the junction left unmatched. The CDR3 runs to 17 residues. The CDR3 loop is CASSYPRRTGNSYEQYF. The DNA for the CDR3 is TGTGCCAGCAGTTACCCCAGGCGGACAGGGAACTCCTACGAGCAGTACTTC.

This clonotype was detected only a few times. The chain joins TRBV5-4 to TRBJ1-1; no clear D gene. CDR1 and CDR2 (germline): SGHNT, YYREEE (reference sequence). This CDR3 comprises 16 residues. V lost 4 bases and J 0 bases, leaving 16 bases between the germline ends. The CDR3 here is CASSTDMMGMNTEAFF. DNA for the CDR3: TGTGCCAGCAGCACCGACATGATGGGAATGAACACTGAAGCTTTCTTT.

CDR3 DNA: TGTGCCAGCAGTTCGGGTGGGTGGGAGACCCAGTACTTC. It translates to CASSSGGWETQYF. The J gene is TRBJ2-5, the V gene TRBV7-6; no firm D call. V lost 6 bases, J lost 5 bases, and 13 bases lay in between. Germline loops: CDR1 SGHVS, CDR2 FNYEAQ. This CDR3 region has 13 residues.

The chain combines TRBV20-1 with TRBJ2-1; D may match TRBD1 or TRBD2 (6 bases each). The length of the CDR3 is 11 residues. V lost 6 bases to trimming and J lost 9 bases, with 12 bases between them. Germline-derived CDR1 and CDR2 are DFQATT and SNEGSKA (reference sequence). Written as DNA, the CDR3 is TGCAGTGCCTCCAGGGGAGGTGAGCAGTTCTTC. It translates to CSASRGGEQFF.

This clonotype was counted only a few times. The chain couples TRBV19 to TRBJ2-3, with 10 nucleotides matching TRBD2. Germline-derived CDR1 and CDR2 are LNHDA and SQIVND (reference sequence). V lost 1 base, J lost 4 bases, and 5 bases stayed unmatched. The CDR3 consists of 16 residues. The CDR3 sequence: CASSIVESGGADTQYF. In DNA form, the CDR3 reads TGTGCCAGTAGTATAGTAGAAAGCGGGGGGGCAGATACGCAGTATTTT.

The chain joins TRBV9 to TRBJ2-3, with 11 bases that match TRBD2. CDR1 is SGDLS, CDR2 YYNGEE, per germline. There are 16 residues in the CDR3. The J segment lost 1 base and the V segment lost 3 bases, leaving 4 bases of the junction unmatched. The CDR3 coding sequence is TGTGCCAGCAGCGGTAGCGGGGGGGCTGGCACAGATACGCAGTATTTT. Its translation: CASSGSGGAGTDTQYF.

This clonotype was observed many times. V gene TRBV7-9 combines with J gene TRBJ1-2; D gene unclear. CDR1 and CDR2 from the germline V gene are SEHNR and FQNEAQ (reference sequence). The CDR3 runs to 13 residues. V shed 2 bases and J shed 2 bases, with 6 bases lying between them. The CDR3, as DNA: TGTGCCAGCAGCTTACAGGAGAACTATGGCTACACCTTC. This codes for CASSLQENYGYTF.

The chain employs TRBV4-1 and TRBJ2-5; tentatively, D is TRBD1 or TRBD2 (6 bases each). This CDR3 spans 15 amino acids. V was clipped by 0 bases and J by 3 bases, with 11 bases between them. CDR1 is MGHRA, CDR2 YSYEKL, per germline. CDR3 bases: TGCGCCAGCAGCCAAGAATCCGGGGGCGAAGAGACCCAGTACTTC. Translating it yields CASSQESGGEETQYF.

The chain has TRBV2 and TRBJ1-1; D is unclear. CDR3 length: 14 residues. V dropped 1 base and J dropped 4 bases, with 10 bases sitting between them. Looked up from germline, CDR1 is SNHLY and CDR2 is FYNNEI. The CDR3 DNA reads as TGTGCCAGCAGTGAAGTGACTCGGTTCACTGAAGCTTTCTTT. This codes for CASSEVTRFTEAFF.

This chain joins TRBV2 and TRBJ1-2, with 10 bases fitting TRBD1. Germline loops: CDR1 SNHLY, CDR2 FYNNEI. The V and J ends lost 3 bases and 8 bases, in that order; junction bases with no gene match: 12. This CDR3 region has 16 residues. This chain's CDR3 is CASSDGRGTGVNGYTF. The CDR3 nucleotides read TGTGCCAGCAGTGATGGCCGAGGGACAGGGGTCAACGGCTACACCTTC.

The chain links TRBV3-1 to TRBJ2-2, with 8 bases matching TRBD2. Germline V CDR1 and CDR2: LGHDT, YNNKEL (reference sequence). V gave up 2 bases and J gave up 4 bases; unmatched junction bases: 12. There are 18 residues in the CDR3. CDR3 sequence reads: CASSQKDRVAGITGELFF. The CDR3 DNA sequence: TGTGCCAGCAGCCAAAAAGATAGGGTAGCGGGGATCACCGGGGAGCTGTTTTTT.

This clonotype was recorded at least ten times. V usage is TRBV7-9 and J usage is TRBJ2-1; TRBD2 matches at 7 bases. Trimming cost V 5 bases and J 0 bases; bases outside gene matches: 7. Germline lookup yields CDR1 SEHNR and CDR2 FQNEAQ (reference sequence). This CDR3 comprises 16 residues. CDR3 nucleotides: TGTGCCAGCAGCCCCCAGACTAGCTCCTCCTACAATGAGCAGTTCTTC. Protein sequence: CASSPQTSSSYNEQFF.

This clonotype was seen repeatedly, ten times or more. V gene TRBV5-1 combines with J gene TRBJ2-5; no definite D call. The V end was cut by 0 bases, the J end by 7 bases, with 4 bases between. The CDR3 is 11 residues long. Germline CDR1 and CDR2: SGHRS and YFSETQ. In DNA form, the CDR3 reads TGCGCCAGCAGCTTGGAGGGGACCCAGTACTTC. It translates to CASSLEGTQYF.

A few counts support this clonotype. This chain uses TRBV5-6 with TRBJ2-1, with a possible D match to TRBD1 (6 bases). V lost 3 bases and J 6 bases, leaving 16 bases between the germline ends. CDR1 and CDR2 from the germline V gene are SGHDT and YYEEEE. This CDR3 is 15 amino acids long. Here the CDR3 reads CASSWGQGLSNEQFF. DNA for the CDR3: TGTGCCAGCAGCTGGGGACAAGGTTTAAGCAATGAGCAGTTCTTC.

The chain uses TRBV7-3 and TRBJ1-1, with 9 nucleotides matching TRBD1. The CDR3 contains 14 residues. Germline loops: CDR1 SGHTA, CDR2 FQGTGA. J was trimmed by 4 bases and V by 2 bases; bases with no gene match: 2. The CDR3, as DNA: TGTGCCAGCAGCTTAGGGACAGGGTTCACTGAAGCTTTCTTT. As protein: CASSLGTGFTEAFF.

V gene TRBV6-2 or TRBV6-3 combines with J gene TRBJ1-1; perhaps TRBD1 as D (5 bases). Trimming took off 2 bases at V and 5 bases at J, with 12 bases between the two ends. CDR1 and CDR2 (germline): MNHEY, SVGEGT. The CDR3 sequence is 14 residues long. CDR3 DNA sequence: TGTGCCAGCAGTTACGCCCGGGGGACGACTGAAGCTTTCTTT. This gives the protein CASSYARGTTEAFF.